Listed below are T cell receptor beta chains from one sample, sequenced in a study of siplizumab effects on memory and regulatory T cells. The table came from immunoSEQ multiplex PCR; TCRdb's copy has only in-frame clones and leaves some out. This table has 100,000 or so clones, roughly 93% appearing once. The specimen sequenced was non-Treg CD4+ T cells sorted from blood. These receptors were collected from a human donor in good health. Each CDR3 is given with its conserved first and last residue. The D gene is left open where the match is weak. The size field is filled for only some rows; it gives once, few, many or a size class.

j_call d_call v_call cdr3_length clone_size cdr3_nt cdr3_aa
TRBJ2-1 TRBD2 TRBV27 15 . TGTGCCAGCAGTCAGACTAGCGGCTCCTACAATGAGCAGTTCTTC CASSQTSGSYNEQFF
TRBJ2-7 . TRBV6-5 13 . TGTGCCAGCAGTGAGACAGGTCCCTACGAGCAGTACTTC CASSETGPYEQYF
TRBJ2-1 . TRBV7-2 17 . TGTGCCAGCAGCCCCTTTCAAGGTAGCAATCAAAGGGGTGAGCAGTTCTTC CASSPFQGSNQRGEQFF
TRBJ2-2 . TRBV7-3 14 . TGTGCCAGCAGTCGTACACCGAACACCGGGGAGCTGTTTTTT CASSRTPNTGELFF
TRBJ2-3 . TRBV12-5 14 once TGTGCTAGTGGTCTAGCAAACCGGGGAGATACGCAGTATTTT CASGLANRGDTQYF
TRBJ2-7 TRBD1 TRBV19 15 . TGTGCCAGTAGTGACCCGGCAGGGGGCATCTACGAGCAGTACTTC CASSDPAGGIYEQYF
TRBJ2-7 TRBD2 TRBV19 14 . TGTGCCAGTAGCACCAGCGGGGGGGCGAGCGAGCAGTACTTC CASSTSGGASEQYF
TRBJ2-3 . TRBV9 16 once TGTGCCAGCAGCCCCTCGGGGGGCCTCAGCACAGATACGCAGTATTTT CASSPSGGLSTDTQYF
TRBJ2-5 TRBD2 TRBV7-2 14 . TGTGCCAGCAGCTTCGCGGGGGGGCAAGAGACCCAGTACTTC CASSFAGGQETQYF
TRBJ1-2 . TRBV28 12 once TGTGCCAGCACCGCAGGGGTCTATGGCTACACCTTC CASTAGVYGYTF
TRBJ2-3 . TRBV2 14 . TGTGCCAGCAGACCGTTGGGGGCAACAGATACGCAGTATTTT CASRPLGATDTQYF
TRBJ1-2 . TRBV16 17 . TGTGCCAGCAGCCCCCCTGGCAGGGGAATTGGCATCTATGGCTACACCTTC CASSPPGRGIGIYGYTF
TRBJ2-7 TRBD1 TRBV27 16 . TGTGCCAGCAGACCTGTTCGGGACAGGGCCACCTACGAGCAGTACTTC CASRPVRDRATYEQYF
TRBJ1-2 . TRBV4-1 12 . TGCGCCAGCAGCCAAGCTGGTTATGGCTACACCTTC CASSQAGYGYTF
TRBJ2-2 TRBD2 TRBV7-6 15 once TGTGCCAGCAGTCAGGGACTACCGAACACCGGGGAGCTGTTTTTT CASSQGLPNTGELFF
TRBJ1-2 . TRBV29-1 13 . TGCAGCGTTGAAGACAGGGGAAGTGAGGGCTACACCTTC CSVEDRGSEGYTF